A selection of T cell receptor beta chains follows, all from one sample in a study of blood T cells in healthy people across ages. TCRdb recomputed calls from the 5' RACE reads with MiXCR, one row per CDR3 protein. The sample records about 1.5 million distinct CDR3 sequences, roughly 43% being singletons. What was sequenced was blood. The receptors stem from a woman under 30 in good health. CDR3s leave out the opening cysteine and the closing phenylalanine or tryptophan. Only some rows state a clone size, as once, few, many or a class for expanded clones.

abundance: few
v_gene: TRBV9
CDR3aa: ASSVEAAGGTDTQY

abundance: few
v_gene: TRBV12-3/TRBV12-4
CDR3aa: ASSLGEGAPNYGYT

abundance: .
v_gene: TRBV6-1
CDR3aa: ASSENPTGPGYEQY

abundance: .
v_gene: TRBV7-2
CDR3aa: ASRISQGSLMNTEAF

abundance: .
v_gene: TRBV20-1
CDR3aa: SAGQGAGDTQY

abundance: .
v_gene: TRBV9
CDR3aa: ASSVQQAGPYEQY

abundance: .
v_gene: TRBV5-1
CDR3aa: ASSLAWSSGGLETQY

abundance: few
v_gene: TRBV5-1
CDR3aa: ASVDGTRTDTQY

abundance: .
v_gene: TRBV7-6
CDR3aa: ASSNLAGGYTGELF

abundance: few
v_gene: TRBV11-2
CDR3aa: ASSSLAHEQF

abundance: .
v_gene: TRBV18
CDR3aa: ASSPRQGSGANVLT

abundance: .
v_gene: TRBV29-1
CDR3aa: SVEGRDDTYEQY

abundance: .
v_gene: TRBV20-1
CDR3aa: SASSGSQSYEQY

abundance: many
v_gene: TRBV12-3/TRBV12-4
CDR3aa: ASSLGGQPQH

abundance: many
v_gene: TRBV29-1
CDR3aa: SVVRDTQY

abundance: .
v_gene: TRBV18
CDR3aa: ASSPRGPRDRGYT